The next 4 T cell receptor beta chains were all read from a single sample in a study of blood T cell repertoires in COVID-19. Data came from immunoSEQ multiplex PCR; TCRdb stores just in-frame clones and leaves some out. The sample lists about 200,000 clones, roughly 88% occurring once. The specimen was peripheral blood. These receptors were obtained from a woman between 35 and 50 years old who had recovered from COVID-19.

The chain recombines TRBV12-3 or TRBV12-4 with TRBJ1-6; D is perhaps TRBD1 (5 bases). Trimming took 7 bases from V and 10 from J, leaving 14 bases between them. CDR3 size: 13 residues. The CDR3, as DNA: TGTGCCAGCACCTTGGGGCAGCAATCACCCCTCCACTTT. Amino acid sequence: CASTLGQQSPLHF.

The rearrangement uses TRBV5-4 and TRBJ2-1; 10 nucleotides agree with TRBD2. In germline, CDR1 is SGHNT, CDR2 YYREEE (reference sequence). V was pared by 7 bases and J by 8 bases, with 15 bases of the junction left unmatched. CDR3 length equals 16 residues. CDR3 in DNA: TGTGCCAGCTCCGCGACGGCCAGCGGGAGGGCCGATGAGCAGTTCTTC. As protein: CASSATASGRADEQFF.

This chain connects TRBV6-1 to TRBJ1-1; D uncertain. V lost 7 bases, J lost 8 bases, and 14 bases lay in between. CDR1 MNHNS and CDR2 SASEGT come from the germline V gene. CDR3 size: 12 residues. Here the CDR3 DNA reads TGTGCCAGCACACGAGGCCCTGAAGAAGCTTTCTTT. Amino acids: CASTRGPEEAFF.

This sequence joins TRBV3-1 (or the pseudogene TRBV3-2) and TRBJ1-2; the match to TRBD1 covers 7 bases. Germline V gene sequence: CDR1 LGHDT, CDR2 YNNKEL (reference sequence). Trimming cost V 4 bases and J 8 bases; bases outside gene matches: 4. The CDR3 loop spans 12 amino acids. The CDR3 sequence is CASSPRQGGYTF. CDR3 bases: TGTGCCAGCAGCCCTAGACAGGGAGGCTACACCTTC.